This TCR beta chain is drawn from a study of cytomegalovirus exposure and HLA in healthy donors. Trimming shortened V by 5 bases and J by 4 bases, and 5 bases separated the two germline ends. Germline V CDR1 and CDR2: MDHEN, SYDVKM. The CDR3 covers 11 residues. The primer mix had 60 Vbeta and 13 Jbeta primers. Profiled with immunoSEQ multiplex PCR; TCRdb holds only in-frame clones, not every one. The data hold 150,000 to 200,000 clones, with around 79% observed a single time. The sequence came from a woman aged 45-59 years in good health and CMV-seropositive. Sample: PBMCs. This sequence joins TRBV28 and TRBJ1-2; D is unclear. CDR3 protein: CASSLFYGYTF. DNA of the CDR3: TGTGCCAGCAGTCTTTTCTATGGCTACACCTTC.